Below, 7 T cell receptor beta chains from the same sample are listed, as sequenced in a study of shared clonotypes between healthy human individuals. The assay was immunoSEQ multiplex PCR, and TCRdb's table has in-frame clones only and misses some. Among some 980,000 clones listed, approximately 80% were seen once. Sequencing was done on a sample of memory CD4+ T cells sorted from blood. Subset indicated: CD45RA-negative fraction. These receptor sequences come from a man between 18 and 29 years old in good health.

V usage is TRBV2 and J usage is TRBJ2-3, with D unclear. The CDR3 runs 15 residues. Germline CDR1 reads SNHLY; CDR2 reads FYNNEI. Trimming pared 2 bases from V and 1 base from J, leaving 10 bases between. The CDR3 DNA follows: TGTGCCAGCAGTGAATTTACTCCCCGCACAGATACGCAGTATTTT. Translating it yields CASSEFTPRTDTQYF. Full variable domain (rest looked up from reference TRBV2 and TRBJ2-3): EPEVTQTPSHQVTQMGQEVILRCVPISNHLYFYWYRQILGQKVEFLVSFYNNEISEKSEIFDDQFSVERPDGSNFTLKIRSTKLEDSAMYFCASSEFTPRTDTQYFGPGTRLTVL.

V and J are TRBV7-3 and TRBJ2-7, with 8 bases that match TRBD1. Germline V lookup: CDR1 SGHTA, CDR2 FQGTGA. The CDR3 sequence is 13 residues long. Trimming at V came to 3 bases and at J to 6 bases, leaving 4 bases not matched to a gene. CDR3 bases: TGTGCCAGCAGCTTGGACAGGGCTGGCGAGCAGTACTTC. This encodes CASSLDRAGEQYF.

V and J are TRBV2 and TRBJ1-2; perhaps TRBD1 as D (6 bases). Looked up from germline, CDR1 is SNHLY and CDR2 is FYNNEI. V lost 5 bases, J lost 8 bases, and 15 bases lay in between. CDR3 length: 13 amino acids. DNA of the CDR3: TGTGCCAGCAGTCACAGGGAAACAGGGGGCTACACCTTC. This encodes CASSHRETGGYTF.

The chain couples TRBV4-1 to TRBJ1-5, with D possibly being TRBD1 (6 bases). Trimming removed 1 base at V and 5 bases at J, with 15 bases between. CDR1 and CDR2 from the germline V gene are MGHRA and YSYEKL. The CDR3 loop spans 16 amino acids. CDR3 sequence reads: CASSQVLGGMDQPQHF. The CDR3 DNA follows: TGCGCCAGCAGCCAAGTATTAGGGGGAATGGATCAGCCCCAGCATTTT.

This rearrangement joins TRBV2 to TRBJ1-4; TRBD1 agrees at 7 bases. This CDR3 region has 15 residues. From germline, CDR1 is SNHLY and CDR2 FYNNEI. J lost 5 bases, V lost 7 bases, and 10 bases had no gene match. The CDR3 here is CASTIRDRENEKLFF. The CDR3 coding sequence is TGTGCCAGCACCATACGGGACAGAGAAAATGAAAAACTGTTTTTT.

Notes on this clone: Sequence at one end of the junction differs from germline and may be a read error. V usage is TRBV7-7 and J usage is TRBJ2-1, with 7 bases aligning to TRBD1. CDR3 length equals 13 residues. From germline, CDR1 is SSHAT and CDR2 FNYEAQ (reference sequence). For the CDR3, the DNA is TGTGCTAGCAGCTTAGACAGGGTCAATGAGCAGTTCTTC. Amino acids: CASSLDRVNEQFF.

The chain uses TRBV6-5 and TRBJ1-4, with TRBD1 matching 7 bases. Trimming at V came to 2 bases and at J to 3 bases, leaving 3 bases not matched to a gene. CDR3 size: 15 residues. CDR1 is MNHEY and CDR2 is SVGAGI in the germline V gene. CDR3 in amino acids: CASSYGDSSNEKLFF. The CDR3 DNA sequence: TGTGCCAGCAGTTACGGGGACAGCTCTAATGAAAAACTGTTTTTT.